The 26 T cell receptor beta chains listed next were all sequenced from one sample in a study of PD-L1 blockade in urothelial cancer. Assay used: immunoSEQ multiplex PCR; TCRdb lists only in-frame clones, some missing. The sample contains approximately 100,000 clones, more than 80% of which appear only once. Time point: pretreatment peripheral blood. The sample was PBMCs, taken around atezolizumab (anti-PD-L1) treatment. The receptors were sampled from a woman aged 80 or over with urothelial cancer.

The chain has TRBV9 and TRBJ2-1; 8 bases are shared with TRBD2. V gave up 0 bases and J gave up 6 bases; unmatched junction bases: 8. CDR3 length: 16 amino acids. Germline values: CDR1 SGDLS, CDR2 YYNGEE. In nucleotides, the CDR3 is TGTGCCAGCAGCGTAGCTGGGTCGGGAGGGCCCAATGAGCAGTTCTTC. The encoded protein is CASSVAGSGGPNEQFF. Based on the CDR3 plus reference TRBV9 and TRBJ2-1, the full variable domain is DSGVTQTPKHLITATGQRVTLRCSPRSGDLSVYWYQQSLDQGLQFLIQYYNGEERAKGNILERFSAQQFPDLHSELNLSSLELGDSALYFCASSVAGSGGPNEQFFGPGTRLTVL.

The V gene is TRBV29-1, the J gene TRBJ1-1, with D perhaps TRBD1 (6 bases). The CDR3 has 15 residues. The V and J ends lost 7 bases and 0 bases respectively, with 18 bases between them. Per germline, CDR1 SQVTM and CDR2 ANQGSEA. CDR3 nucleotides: TGCAGCGATGACTCAGGGGAGTTCATGAACACTGAAGCTTTCTTT. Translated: CSDDSGEFMNTEAFF.

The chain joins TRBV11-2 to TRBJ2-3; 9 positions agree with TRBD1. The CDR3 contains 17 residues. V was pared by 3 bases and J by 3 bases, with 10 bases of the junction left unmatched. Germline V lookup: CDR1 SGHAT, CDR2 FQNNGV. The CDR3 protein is CASSFGIQGARTDTQYF. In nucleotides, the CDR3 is TGTGCCAGCAGCTTTGGTATACAGGGGGCACGGACAGATACGCAGTATTTT.

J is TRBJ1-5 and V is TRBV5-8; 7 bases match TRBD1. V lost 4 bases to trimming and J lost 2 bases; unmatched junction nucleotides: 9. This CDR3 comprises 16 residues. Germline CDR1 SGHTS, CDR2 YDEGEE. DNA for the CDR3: TGTGCCAGCAGCGTGACAGGGAATATCGGCAATCAGCCCCAGCATTTT. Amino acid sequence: CASSVTGNIGNQPQHF.

The CDR3 DNA reads TGTGCCAGTAGTATACTGAGTGCCGAGACCCAGTACTTC. This encodes CASSILSAETQYF. This chain connects TRBV19 to TRBJ2-5; D gene unclear. The CDR3 extends over 13 amino acids. CDR1 and CDR2 from the germline V gene are LNHDA and SQIVND (reference sequence). The V and J ends lost 2 bases and 5 bases respectively, with 9 bases between them.

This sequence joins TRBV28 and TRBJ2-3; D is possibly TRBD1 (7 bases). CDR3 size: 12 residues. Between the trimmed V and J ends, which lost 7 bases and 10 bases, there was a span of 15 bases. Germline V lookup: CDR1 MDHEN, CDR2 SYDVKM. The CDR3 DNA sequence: TGTGCCAGCACCCCTGGGGGGACAGCGCAGTATTTT. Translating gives CASTPGGTAQYF.

The CDR3 sequence: CASNQVLNTEAFF. For the CDR3, the DNA is TGTGCCAGCAATCAGGTACTGAACACTGAAGCTTTCTTT. The chain joins TRBV6-1 to TRBJ1-1; D ambiguous. The CDR3 runs to 13 residues. The germline V gene encodes CDR1 MNHNS and CDR2 SASEGT. The V end was cut by 7 bases, the J end by 0 bases, with 9 bases between.

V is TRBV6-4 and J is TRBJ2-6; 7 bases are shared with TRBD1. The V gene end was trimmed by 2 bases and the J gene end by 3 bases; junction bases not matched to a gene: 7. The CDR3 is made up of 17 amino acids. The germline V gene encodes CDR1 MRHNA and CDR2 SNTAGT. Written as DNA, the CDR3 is TGTGCCAGCAGTGACACACGACAGGGTTTTGGGGCCAACGTCCTGACTTTC. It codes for CASSDTRQGFGANVLTF.

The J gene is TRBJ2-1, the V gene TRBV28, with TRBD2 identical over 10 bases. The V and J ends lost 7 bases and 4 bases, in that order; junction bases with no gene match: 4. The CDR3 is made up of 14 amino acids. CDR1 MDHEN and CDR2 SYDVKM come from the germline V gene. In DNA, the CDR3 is TGTGCCAGCACCCGGACTAGCGGTTACAATGAGCAGTTCTTC. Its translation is CASTRTSGYNEQFF.

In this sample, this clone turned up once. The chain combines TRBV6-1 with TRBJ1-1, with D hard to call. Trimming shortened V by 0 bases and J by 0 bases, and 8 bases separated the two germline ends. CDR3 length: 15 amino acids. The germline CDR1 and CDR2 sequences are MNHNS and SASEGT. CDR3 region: CASSEAWQVNTEAFF. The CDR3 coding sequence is TGTGCCAGCAGTGAAGCGTGGCAGGTGAACACTGAAGCTTTCTTT.

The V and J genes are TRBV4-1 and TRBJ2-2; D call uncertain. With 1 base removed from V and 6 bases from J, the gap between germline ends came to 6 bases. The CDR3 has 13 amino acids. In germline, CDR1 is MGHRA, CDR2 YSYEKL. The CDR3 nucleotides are TGCGCCAGCAGCCAAGTAATTTCCGGGGAGCTGTTTTTT. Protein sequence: CASSQVISGELFF.

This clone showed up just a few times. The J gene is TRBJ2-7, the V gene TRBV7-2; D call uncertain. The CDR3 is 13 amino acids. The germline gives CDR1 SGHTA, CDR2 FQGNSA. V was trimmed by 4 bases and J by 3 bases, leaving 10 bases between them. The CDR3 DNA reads TGTGCCAGCAGCTCCCTCGCCGGCTACGAGCAGTACTTC. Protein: CASSSLAGYEQYF.

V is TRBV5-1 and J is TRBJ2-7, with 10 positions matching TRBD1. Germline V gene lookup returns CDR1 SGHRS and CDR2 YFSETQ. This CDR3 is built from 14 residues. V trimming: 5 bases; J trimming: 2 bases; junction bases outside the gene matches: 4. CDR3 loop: CASRPGTGAYEQYF. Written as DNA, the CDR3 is TGCGCCAGCAGACCCGGGACAGGGGCCTACGAGCAGTACTTC.

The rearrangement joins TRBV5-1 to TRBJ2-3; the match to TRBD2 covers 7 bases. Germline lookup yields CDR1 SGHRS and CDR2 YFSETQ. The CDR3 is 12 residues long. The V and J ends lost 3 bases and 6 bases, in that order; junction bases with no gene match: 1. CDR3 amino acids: CASSSTSDTQYF. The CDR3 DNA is TGCGCCAGCAGCTCGACTAGCGATACGCAGTATTTT.

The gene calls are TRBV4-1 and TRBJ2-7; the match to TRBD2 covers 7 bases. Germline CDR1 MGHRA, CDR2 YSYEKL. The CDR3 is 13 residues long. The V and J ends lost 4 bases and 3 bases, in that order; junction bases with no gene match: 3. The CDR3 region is CASSRPGGYEQYF. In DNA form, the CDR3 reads TGCGCCAGCAGCCGACCGGGAGGCTACGAGCAGTACTTC.

The CDR3 coding sequence is TGTGCCAGCAGCTTAGCCCCGACAGGGGTAGACACTGAAGCTTTCTTT. Translating it yields CASSLAPTGVDTEAFF. V and J are TRBV11-2 and TRBJ1-1, with 8 bases aligning to TRBD1. J lost 3 bases, V lost 1 base, and 7 bases had no gene match. This CDR3 has 16 residues. Germline loops: CDR1 SGHAT, CDR2 FQNNGV. Complete variable domain (other parts from reference TRBV11-2 and TRBJ1-1): EAGVAQSPRYKIIEKRQSVAFWCNPISGHATLYWYQQILGQGPKLLIQFQNNGVVDDSQLPKDRFSAERLKGVDSTLKIQPAKLEDSAVYLCASSLAPTGVDTEAFFGQGTRLTVV.

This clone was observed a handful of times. The chain's CDR3 is CAWSVLAGAGAMGNEQFF. The CDR3 nucleotides are TGTGCCTGGAGTGTACTAGCGGGAGCGGGGGCTATGGGGAATGAGCAGTTCTTC. The chain uses TRBV30 and TRBJ2-1; TRBD2 agrees at 11 bases. The CDR3 runs to 18 residues. Germline lookup yields CDR1 GTSNPN and CDR2 SVGIG (reference sequence). J was trimmed by 7 bases and V by 0 bases; bases with no gene match: 14.

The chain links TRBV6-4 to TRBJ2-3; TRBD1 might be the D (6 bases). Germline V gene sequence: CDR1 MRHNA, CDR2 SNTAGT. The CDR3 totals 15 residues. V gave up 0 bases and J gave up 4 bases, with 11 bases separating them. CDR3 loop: CASSDSHRAADTQYF. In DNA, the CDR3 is TGTGCCAGCAGTGACTCGCACAGGGCCGCAGATACGCAGTATTTT.

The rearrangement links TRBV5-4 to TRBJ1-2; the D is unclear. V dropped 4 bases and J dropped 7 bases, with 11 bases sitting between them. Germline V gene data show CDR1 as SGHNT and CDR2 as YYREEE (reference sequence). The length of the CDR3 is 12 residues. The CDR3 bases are TGTGCCAGCAGCCCCTCCAACGGTGGCTACACCTTC. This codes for CASSPSNGGYTF.

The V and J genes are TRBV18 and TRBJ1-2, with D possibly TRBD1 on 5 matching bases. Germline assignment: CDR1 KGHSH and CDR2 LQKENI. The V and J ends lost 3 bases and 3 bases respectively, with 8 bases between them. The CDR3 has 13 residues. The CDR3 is CASSPSGDYGYTF. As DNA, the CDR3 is TGTGCCAGCTCACCGTCGGGGGACTATGGCTACACCTTC. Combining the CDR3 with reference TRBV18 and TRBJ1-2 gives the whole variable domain NAGVMQNPRHLVRRRGQEARLRCSPMKGHSHVYWYRQLPEEGLKFMVYLQKENIIDESGMPKERFSAEFPKEGPSILRIQQVVRGDSAAYFCASSPSGDYGYTFGSGTRLTVV.

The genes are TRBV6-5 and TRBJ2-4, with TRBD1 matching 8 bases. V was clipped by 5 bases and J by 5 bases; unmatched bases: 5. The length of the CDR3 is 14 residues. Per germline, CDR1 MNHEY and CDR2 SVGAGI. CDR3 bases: TGTGCCAGCAGTGTCAGGGGGCAAGAAAACATTCAGTACTTC. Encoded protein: CASSVRGQENIQYF.

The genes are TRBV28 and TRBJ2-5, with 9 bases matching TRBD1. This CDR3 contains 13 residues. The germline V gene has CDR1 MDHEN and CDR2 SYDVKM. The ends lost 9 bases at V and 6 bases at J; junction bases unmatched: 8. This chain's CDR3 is CASDRGGAKTQYF. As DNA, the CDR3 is TGTGCCAGTGACAGGGGGGGCGCAAAGACCCAGTACTTC.

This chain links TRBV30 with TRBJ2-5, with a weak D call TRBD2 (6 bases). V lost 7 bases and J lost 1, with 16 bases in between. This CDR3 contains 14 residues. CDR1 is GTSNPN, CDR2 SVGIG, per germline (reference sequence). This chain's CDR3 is CAFNRGAGQETQYF. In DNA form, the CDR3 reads TGTGCCTTCAACCGCGGAGCGGGCCAAGAGACCCAGTACTTC.

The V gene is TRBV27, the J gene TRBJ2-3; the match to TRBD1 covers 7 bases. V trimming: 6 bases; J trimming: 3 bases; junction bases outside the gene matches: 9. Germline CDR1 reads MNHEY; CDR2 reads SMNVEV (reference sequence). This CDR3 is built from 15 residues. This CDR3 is CASSQDRLATDTQYF. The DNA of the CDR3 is TGTGCCAGCAGCCAGGACAGGCTAGCAACAGATACGCAGTATTTT.

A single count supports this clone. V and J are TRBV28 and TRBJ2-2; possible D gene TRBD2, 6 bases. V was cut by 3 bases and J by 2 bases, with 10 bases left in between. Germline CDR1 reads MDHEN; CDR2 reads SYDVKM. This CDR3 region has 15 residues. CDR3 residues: CASSFRDFNTGELFF. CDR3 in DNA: TGTGCCAGCAGTTTCCGGGACTTTAACACCGGGGAGCTGTTTTTT.

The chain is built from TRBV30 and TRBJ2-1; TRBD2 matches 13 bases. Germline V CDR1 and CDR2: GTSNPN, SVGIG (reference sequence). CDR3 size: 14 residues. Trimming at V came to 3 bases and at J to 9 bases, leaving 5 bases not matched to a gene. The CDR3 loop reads CAWRGLAGRGEQFF. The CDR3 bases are TGTGCCTGGAGGGGACTAGCGGGAAGAGGTGAGCAGTTCTTC.